The 30 T cell receptor beta chains in this list originate from one sample, sequenced in a study of blood T cells in healthy people across ages. A second roughly 6 to 11 cycle PCR used barcoded and J-beta primers. Each CDR3 protein gets one entry after TCRdb re-called the 5' RACE reads with MiXCR. In the table there are roughly 1.4 million distinct CDR3 sequences, approximately 59% of which are singletons. Source material: blood. These TCRs come from a man aged 18 to 30 in good health.

V usage is TRBV7-2 and J usage is TRBJ2-7; 7 positions agree with TRBD1. The length of the CDR3 is 16 residues. Unmatched junction bases numbered 15, after V lost 5 bases and J lost 5 bases. The germline gives CDR1 SGHTA, CDR2 FQGNSA. CDR3 sequence reads: CASSPLTTGPRHEQYF. The CDR3, as DNA: TGTGCCAGCAGCCCGCTTACGACAGGGCCCCGCCACGAGCAGTACTTC.

V and J are TRBV20-1 and TRBJ2-3, with TRBD2 matching over 7 bases. CDR3 size: 12 residues. After removal of 8 bases from V and 6 bases from J, the junction contained 8 bases not matched to a gene. Germline V gives CDR1 DFQATT, CDR2 SNEGSKA (reference sequence). The CDR3 protein is CSSGLGGDTQYF. The CDR3 DNA sequence: TGCAGTTCAGGACTAGGAGGCGATACGCAGTATTTT.

V is TRBV4-3 and J is TRBJ2-7; D is possibly TRBD2 (6 bases). The CDR3 contains 16 residues. The germline V and J ends were trimmed by 2 bases and 0 bases, with 14 bases remaining between them. The germline gives CDR1 LGHNA, CDR2 YSLEER. The CDR3 loop is CASSQSGRGSSYEQYF. The CDR3 DNA is TGCGCCAGCAGCCAAAGCGGGCGGGGCTCCTCCTACGAGCAGTACTTC.

About this clonotype itself: A single base separates this from a much larger clone, so it may be a read error. This chain connects TRBV12-3 or TRBV12-4 to TRBJ1-1, with D unresolved. This CDR3 has 14 residues. The CDR3 sequence is CVSSLERSGTEAFF. CDR3 nucleotides: TGTGTCAGCAGTTTAGAGCGTTCGGGCACTGAAGCTTTCTTT.

This chain links TRBV25-1 with TRBJ2-7; TRBD1 aligns across 10 bases. This CDR3 has 15 residues. In germline, CDR1 is MGHDK, CDR2 SYGVNS. V dropped 3 bases and J dropped 3; count of bases not matched to a gene: 5. The CDR3 spells CASSEPGQGHYEQYF. The CDR3 DNA reads as TGTGCCAGCAGTGAGCCGGGACAGGGGCACTACGAGCAGTACTTC.

The gene calls are TRBV29-1 and TRBJ1-1; D perhaps matches TRBD1 (5 bases). Germline loops: CDR1 SQVTM, CDR2 ANQGSEA. V lost 6 bases and J lost 5, with 16 bases in between. This CDR3 is 13 amino acids long. Here the CDR3 reads CSVGPVLGTEAFF. CDR3 DNA sequence: TGCAGCGTGGGACCGGTTTTGGGGACTGAAGCTTTCTTT. Using reference TRBV29-1 and TRBJ1-1 for the parts outside the CDR3, the full variable domain is SAVISQKPSRDICQRGTSLTIQCQVDSQVTMMFWYRQQPGQSLTLIATANQGSEATYESGFVIDKFPISRPNLTFSTLTVSNMSPEDSSIYLCSVGPVLGTEAFFGQGTRLTVV.

The rearrangement uses TRBV14 and TRBJ1-1; D unresolved. The germline CDR1 and CDR2 sequences are SGHDN and FVKESK. Between the trimmed V and J ends, which lost 0 bases and 6 bases, there was a span of 17 bases. The CDR3 totals 16 residues. The CDR3 DNA is TGTGCCAGCAGCCAAGATTCCCCGTCCAGCGGACCTGAAGCTTTCTTT. Its translation is CASSQDSPSSGPEAFF.

There are many counts of this clonotype. The chain links TRBV12-3 or TRBV12-4 to TRBJ2-4; 13 nucleotides agree with TRBD2. V lost 6 bases and J lost 9; bases outside the gene matches: 2. The CDR3 has 13 residues. CDR3 nucleotide sequence: TGTGCCAGCAGCCGACTAGCGGGGGGCATTCAGTACTTC. Protein sequence: CASSRLAGGIQYF.

J is TRBJ2-1 and V is TRBV20-1, with D tentatively TRBD2 (5 bases). This CDR3 is built from 14 residues. Trimming shortened V by 5 bases and J by 4 bases, and 15 bases separated the two germline ends. Germline CDR1 DFQATT, CDR2 SNEGSKA (reference sequence). The CDR3 loop reads CSAEQAREYNEQFF. The CDR3 bases are TGCAGTGCTGAGCAGGCACGGGAATACAATGAGCAGTTCTTC.

The chain uses TRBV5-1 and TRBJ2-2; no clear D. CDR3 size: 14 residues. V shed 5 bases and J shed 0 bases, with 8 bases lying between them. Germline CDR1 reads SGHRS; CDR2 reads YFSETQ. The CDR3 reads CASSSRANTGELFF. CDR3 nucleotides: TGCGCCAGCAGTAGTAGGGCGAACACCGGGGAGCTGTTTTTT.

This clonotype was observed a handful of times. The genes are TRBV7-2 and TRBJ2-1; 9 bases are a match to TRBD2. V shed 6 bases, J shed 7 bases, and the junction held 13 bases outside the gene matches. Per germline, CDR1 SGHTA and CDR2 FQGNSA. The length of the CDR3 is 16 residues. Here the CDR3 reads CASSPAVAGGVNEQFF. The CDR3 DNA reads as TGTGCCAGCAGTCCGGCCGTGGCGGGAGGGGTAAATGAGCAGTTCTTC.

The chain combines TRBV7-2 with TRBJ2-7; TRBD1 is a possible D gene (5 bases). Germline-derived CDR1 and CDR2 are SGHTA and FQGNSA. The CDR3 extends over 15 amino acids. Trimming stripped 0 bases from V and 2 bases from J, with 11 bases between. The CDR3 region is CASSLAGAPPYEQYF. The CDR3 DNA is TGTGCCAGCAGCTTAGCTGGGGCCCCTCCCTACGAGCAGTACTTC.

A single count supports this clonotype. The chain couples TRBV20-1 to TRBJ2-1; D is ambiguous. Trimming removed 5 bases at V and 3 bases at J, with 11 bases between. Germline lookup yields CDR1 DFQATT and CDR2 SNEGSKA (reference sequence). The CDR3 consists of 13 residues. CDR3 DNA: TGCAGTGCTCCTCTTGGGTACTACAATGAGCAGTTCTTC. This translates into CSAPLGYYNEQFF.

This rearrangement joins TRBV5-1 to TRBJ2-1, with TRBD2 identical over 9 bases. Germline trimming cut 1 base from V and 0 bases from J; bases unmatched to any gene: 5. The CDR3 loop spans 17 amino acids. Per germline, CDR1 SGHRS and CDR2 YFSETQ. The CDR3 nucleotides read TGCGCCAGCAGCTTGCAAGCGGGAGGCTTCTCCTACAATGAGCAGTTCTTC. Encoded protein: CASSLQAGGFSYNEQFF.

The chain couples TRBV12-3 or TRBV12-4 to TRBJ2-5; D may correspond to TRBD1 or TRBD2 (5 bases each). V was pared by 6 bases and J by 0 bases, with 14 bases between. This CDR3 has 15 amino acids. The CDR3 region is CASSPPREYQETQYF. DNA for the CDR3: TGTGCCAGCAGCCCTCCCAGGGAGTACCAAGAGACCCAGTACTTC.

V usage is TRBV20-1 and J usage is TRBJ1-2; the match to TRBD1 covers 8 bases. The V gene end was trimmed by 3 bases and the J gene end by 4 bases; junction bases not matched to a gene: 13. The CDR3 runs to 16 residues. CDR1 and CDR2 from the germline V gene are DFQATT and SNEGSKA (reference sequence). The DNA of the CDR3 is TGCAGTGCTAGGGAATTTGGGACAGGAGTTCTCTATGGCTACACCTTC. Amino acids: CSAREFGTGVLYGYTF.

The rearrangement uses TRBV4-1 and TRBJ2-3; D is undetermined. V shed 3 bases and J shed 4 bases, with 8 bases lying between them. The CDR3 is made up of 13 amino acids. Looked up from germline, CDR1 is MGHRA and CDR2 is YSYEKL. CDR3 protein: CASSHQIPDTQYF. DNA of the CDR3: TGCGCCAGCAGCCACCAAATCCCAGATACGCAGTATTTT.

This chain joins TRBV20-1 and TRBJ1-3; D gene uncertain. The CDR3 has 14 amino acids. Trimming took 5 bases from V and 8 from J, leaving 19 bases between them. Germline loops: CDR1 DFQATT, CDR2 SNEGSKA (reference sequence). CDR3 nucleotides: TGCAGTGCTGTCCCAGGTTGGGGTTTTGACACCATATATTTT. Its translation: CSAVPGWGFDTIYF.

V is TRBV3-1 and J is TRBJ2-6; no firm D call. The V gene lost 1 base and the J gene lost 0 bases, with 7 bases spanning the gap. Looked up from germline, CDR1 is LGHDT and CDR2 is YNNKEL (reference sequence). CDR3 length: 16 residues. DNA of the CDR3: TGTGCCAGCAGCCAAGGGGTTATCTCTGGGGCCAACGTCCTGACTTTC. Protein sequence: CASSQGVISGANVLTF.

V is TRBV10-3 and J is TRBJ2-7; D is unresolved. This CDR3 is built from 15 residues. Germline CDR1 and CDR2: ENHRY and SYGVKD. V was cut by 10 bases and J by 0 bases, with 19 bases left in between. The CDR3 region has the DNA TGTGCCACCCAACCCGTGGGCCAGAGCTCCTACGAGCAGTACTTC. Its translation: CATQPVGQSSYEQYF.

Points on this clonotype: One end of the junction varies from germline; a read error may be responsible. The CDR3 protein is CIVATGHNEQFF. CDR3 nucleotide sequence: TGCATCGTTGCCACGGGACACAATGAGCAGTTCTTC. V and J are TRBV29-1 and TRBJ2-1, with D perhaps TRBD1 or TRBD2 (5 bases each). CDR1 SQVTM and CDR2 ANQGSEA come from the germline V gene. The CDR3 has 12 residues.

This clonotype was counted a few times. The chain joins TRBV21-1 to TRBJ2-7; the listed D gene, TRBD1, was not tested against the DNA. TRBV21-1 is listed as a pseudogene. The length of the CDR3 is 14 residues. CDR3 coding DNA: TGTGCCAGCAGCAAAGCCACCAGGGCCCACGAGCAGTACTTC. Its translation: CASSKATRAHEQYF.

The chain links TRBV5-1 to TRBJ1-2, with D maybe TRBD1 (5 bases). The CDR3 length is 15 residues. Deletions cut 2 bases from V and 5 bases from J, with 16 bases between. Germline-derived CDR1 and CDR2 are SGHRS and YFSETQ. CDR3 in DNA: TGCGCCAGCAGCTTTACCCCGACAGAGGGGTATGGCTACACCTTC. This encodes CASSFTPTEGYGYTF. Variable domain in full (rest from reference TRBV5-1 and TRBJ1-2): KAGVTQTPRYLIKTRGQQVTLSCSPISGHRSVSWYQQTPGQGLQFLFEYFSETQRNKGNFPGRFSGRQFSNSRSEMNVSTLELGDSALYLCASSFTPTEGYGYTFGSGTRLTVV.

The gene calls are TRBV4-2 and TRBJ2-7; D may match TRBD1 or TRBD2 (5 bases each). The assigned J gene may be wrong: the sequence end matches TRBJ2-5 better. Per germline, CDR1 LGHNA and CDR2 YNFKEQ. The CDR3 covers 13 residues. DNA for the CDR3: TGTGCCAGCACCCCCGAGGGGCTCGAGACCCAGTACTTC. It codes for CASTPEGLETQYF.

The chain has TRBV7-9 and TRBJ2-3; the match to TRBD1 covers 8 bases. V gave up 4 bases and J gave up 2 bases; unmatched junction bases: 5. The CDR3 consists of 15 residues. In germline, CDR1 is SEHNR, CDR2 FQNEAQ (reference sequence). In DNA form, the CDR3 reads TGTGCCAGCAGCTCAGCGACAGGGGACACAGATACGCAGTATTTT. Translation: CASSSATGDTDTQYF.

The V gene is TRBV29-1, the J gene TRBJ2-7; the match to TRBD2 covers 13 bases. Germline V CDR1 and CDR2: SQVTM, ANQGSEA. The CDR3 runs to 15 residues. The ends lost 3 bases at V and 3 bases at J; junction bases unmatched: 5. Written as DNA, the CDR3 is TGCAGCGTTGACGGGACTAGCGGGAACAGCTACGAGCAGTACTTC. Residues: CSVDGTSGNSYEQYF.

There are a few counts of this clonotype. One end of the junction is discordant with germline, which a read error may explain. J is TRBJ2-5 and V is TRBV18; no definite D call. TRBJ2-7 matches the DNA end more closely, so the J call is doubtful. The CDR3 spans 15 residues. Per the germline V gene, CDR1 is KGHSH and CDR2 is LQKENI. For the CDR3, the DNA is TGTGCTAGCTCACCACCTTTTCCAGAGGACTACGAGCAGTACTTC. Protein: CASSPPFPEDYEQYF.

The chain recombines TRBV4-1 with TRBJ2-7; 10 bases are a match to TRBD2. J was trimmed by 2 bases and V by 0 bases; bases with no gene match: 4. Germline lookup yields CDR1 MGHRA and CDR2 YSYEKL. The CDR3 covers 16 residues. CDR3 sequence (DNA): TGCGCCAGCAGCCAAGATGGGACTAGCGCGCCCTACGAGCAGTACTTC. This sequence encodes CASSQDGTSAPYEQYF.

The chain recombines TRBV25-1 with TRBJ1-3; 10 nucleotides line up with TRBD1. CDR3 length equals 17 residues. The germline gives CDR1 MGHDK, CDR2 SYGVNS. V lost 0 bases to trimming and J lost 0 bases; unmatched junction nucleotides: 2. The CDR3 reads CASSEYRTGGSGNTIYF. The CDR3 DNA sequence: TGTGCCAGCAGTGAATATCGGACAGGGGGCTCTGGAAACACCATATATTTT.

This chain connects TRBV25-1 to TRBJ1-1; TRBD1 might be the D (5 bases). The germline V and J ends were trimmed by 8 bases and 1 base, with 17 bases remaining between them. The CDR3 consists of 15 residues. Germline values: CDR1 MGHDK, CDR2 SYGVNS. The CDR3 DNA is TGTGCCAGCTATTCCGACAGCATGAAGAACACTGAAGCTTTCTTT. This gives the protein CASYSDSMKNTEAFF. Based on the CDR3 plus reference TRBV25-1 and TRBJ1-1, the full variable domain is EADIYQTPRYLVIGTGKKITLECSQTMGHDKMYWYQQDPGMELHLIHYSYGVNSTEKGDLSSESTVSRIRTEHFPLTLESARPSHTSQYLCASYSDSMKNTEAFFGQGTRLTVV.